The T cell receptor beta chain described here comes from a study of blood T cell repertoires in COVID-19. Study as a whole: Both acute and convalescent COVID-19 samples were obtained from the United States, Italy and Spain. PBMCs, B-cell-depleted T cells, or T cells were the source of the cDNA or gDNA that made up the material.

This CDR3 region has 13 residues. From germline, CDR1 is LGHNA and CDR2 YNFKEQ. Trimming left V 4 bases short and J 4 bases short, with 8 bases between. TCRdb keeps only in-frame clones here, not all; method: immunoSEQ multiplex PCR. The sample holds over 200,000 clones, around 90% seen once. Those who participated ranged in age from about 18 to 89 years and resided in 20 to 25 US areas. Two consecutive negative NP/OP PCR tests, clearance, or resolved symptoms defined Cohort 3 recovery. What was sequenced was PBMCs or T cells enriched from blood (not recorded which). The clonotype originates from a man aged 25 to 45 who had recovered from COVID-19. The gene calls are TRBV4-2 and TRBJ1-5, with D maybe TRBD1 (5 bases). The CDR3 DNA sequence: TGTGCCAGCAGCCGAGACAGTAATCAGCCCCAGCATTTT. This codes for CASSRDSNQPQHF.